This T cell receptor beta chain is drawn from a study of cytomegalovirus exposure and HLA in healthy donors. The sample holds one count of this clone. The target antigen is unknown. Here immunoSEQ multiplex PCR was the method, and the copy in TCRdb shows in-frame clones only, minus some. The table shows about 140,000 clones, with 70% to 90% occurring only once. While the first cohort had around 700 subjects, the donors belonged to the separate validation cohort of about 120 subjects. Study outcomes and limitations: Some 150 TCR beta chains were listed as cytomegalovirus-associated.

Trimming cost V 4 bases and J 4 bases, with 10 bases left between them. Germline V gene lookup returns CDR1 SGHTA and CDR2 FQGNSA. CDR3 size: 13 residues. This receptor was taken from a woman in her twenties or thirties in good health and CMV-seronegative. V is TRBV7-2 and J is TRBJ1-2; possible D gene TRBD1, 6 bases. Sequenced: PBMCs. The CDR3 here is CASSSGGPYGYTF. CDR3 bases: TGTGCCAGCAGCTCGGGGGGGCCCTATGGCTACACCTTC. Based on the CDR3 plus reference TRBV7-2 and TRBJ1-2, the full variable domain is GAGVSQSPSNKVTEKGKDVELRCDPISGHTALYWYRQSLGQGLEFLIYFQGNSAPDKSGLPSDRFSAERTGGSVSTLTIQRTQQEDSAVYLCASSSGGPYGYTFGSGTRLTVV.